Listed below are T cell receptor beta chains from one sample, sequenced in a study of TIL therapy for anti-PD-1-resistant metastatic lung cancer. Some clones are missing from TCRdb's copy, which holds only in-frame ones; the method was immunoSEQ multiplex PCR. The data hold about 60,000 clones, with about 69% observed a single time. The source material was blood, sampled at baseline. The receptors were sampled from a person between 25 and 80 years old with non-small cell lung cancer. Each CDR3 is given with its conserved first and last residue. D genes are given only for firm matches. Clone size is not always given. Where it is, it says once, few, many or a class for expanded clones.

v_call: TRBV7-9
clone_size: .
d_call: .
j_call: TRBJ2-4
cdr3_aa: CASSVGGEAKNIQYF
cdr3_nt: TGTGCCAGCAGTGTAGGGGGGGAAGCCAAAAACATTCAGTACTTC

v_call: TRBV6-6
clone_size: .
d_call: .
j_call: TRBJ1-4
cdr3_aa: CASSWMQREKLFF
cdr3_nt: TGTGCCAGCAGTTGGATGCAGAGGGAAAAACTGTTTTTT

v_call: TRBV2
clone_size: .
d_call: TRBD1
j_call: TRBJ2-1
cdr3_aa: CASRAGGLSYNEQFF
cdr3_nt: TGTGCCAGCAGAGCAGGGGGTCTCTCCTACAATGAGCAGTTCTTC

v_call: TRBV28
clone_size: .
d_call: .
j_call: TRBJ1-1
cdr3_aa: CASSFREGGKVTEAFF
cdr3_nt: TGTGCCAGCAGTTTTCGGGAGGGGGGTAAGGTAACTGAAGCTTTCTTT

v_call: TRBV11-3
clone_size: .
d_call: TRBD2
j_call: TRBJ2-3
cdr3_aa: CASSPLAGVNTDTQYF
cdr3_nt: TGTGCCAGCAGCCCACTAGCGGGAGTTAACACAGATACGCAGTATTTT

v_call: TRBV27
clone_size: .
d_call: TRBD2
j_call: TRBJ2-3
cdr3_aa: CASREPSGRDTQYF
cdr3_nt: TGTGCCAGCAGGGAACCTAGCGGGAGGGATACGCAGTATTTT

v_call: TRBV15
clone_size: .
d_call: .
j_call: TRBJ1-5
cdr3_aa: CATSRGGRRGNQPQHF
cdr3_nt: TGTGCCACCAGCAGAGGTGGGCGTCGTGGCAATCAGCCCCAGCATTTT

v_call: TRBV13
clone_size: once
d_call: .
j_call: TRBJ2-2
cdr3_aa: CASSGDPRVRPLQYTGELFF
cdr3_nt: TGTGCCAGCAGCGGCGACCCCAGGGTTCGCCCGCTCCAATACACCGGGGAGCTGTTTTTT

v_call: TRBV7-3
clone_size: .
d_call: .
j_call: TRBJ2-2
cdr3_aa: CASRAANTGELFF
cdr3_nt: TGTGCCAGCCGGGCCGCGAACACCGGGGAGCTGTTTTTT

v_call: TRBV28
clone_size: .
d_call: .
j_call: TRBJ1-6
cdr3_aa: CASSQGDSPLHF
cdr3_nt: TGTGCCAGCAGCCAGGGCGACTCACCCCTCCACTTT

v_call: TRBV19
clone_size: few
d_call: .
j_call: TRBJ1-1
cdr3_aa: CASSIVKGSEAFF
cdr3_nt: TGTGCCAGTAGTATAGTAAAGGGTTCTGAAGCTTTCTTT

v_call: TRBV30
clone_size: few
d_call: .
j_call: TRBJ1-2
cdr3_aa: CAWSAGLLNYGYTF
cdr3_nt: TGTGCCTGGAGCGCGGGACTCCTGAACTATGGCTACACCTTC

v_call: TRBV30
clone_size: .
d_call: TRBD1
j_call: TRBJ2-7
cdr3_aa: CAWTGTDHYEQYF
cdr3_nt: TGTGCCTGGACCGGGACAGATCACTACGAGCAGTACTTC

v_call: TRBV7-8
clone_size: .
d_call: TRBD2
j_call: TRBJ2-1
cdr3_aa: CASSIQPGTSVNNEQFF
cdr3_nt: TGTGCCAGCAGCATTCAACCCGGGACTAGCGTCAACAATGAGCAGTTCTTC

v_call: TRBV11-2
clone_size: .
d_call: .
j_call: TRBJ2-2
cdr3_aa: CASSFSNTGELFF
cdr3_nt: TGTGCCAGCAGCTTTTCTAACACCGGGGAGCTGTTTTTT

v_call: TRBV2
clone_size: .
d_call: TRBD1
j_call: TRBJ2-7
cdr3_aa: CASAYRGLSYEQYF
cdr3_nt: TGTGCCAGCGCCTACAGGGGGCTTTCCTACGAGCAGTACTTC

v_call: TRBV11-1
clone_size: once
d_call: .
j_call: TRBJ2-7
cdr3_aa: CASRKGSGRQYF
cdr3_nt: TGTGCCAGCAGGAAGGGGAGCGGTAGGCAGTACTTC

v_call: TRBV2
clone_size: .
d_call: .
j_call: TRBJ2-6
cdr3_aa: CASTGGTGANVLTF
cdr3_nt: TGTGCCAGCACCGGGGGCACTGGGGCCAACGTCCTGACTTTC

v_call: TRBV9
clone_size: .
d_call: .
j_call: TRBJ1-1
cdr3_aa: CASSAMMNTEAFF
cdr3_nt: TGTGCCAGCAGCGCAATGATGAACACTGAAGCTTTCTTT

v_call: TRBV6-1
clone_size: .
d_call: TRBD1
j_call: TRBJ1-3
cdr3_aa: CASRETGAAGNTIYF
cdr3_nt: TGTGCCAGCAGGGAAACAGGGGCTGCTGGAAACACCATATATTTT

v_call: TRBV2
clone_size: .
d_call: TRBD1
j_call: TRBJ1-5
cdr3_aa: CASSDRTGGAQHF
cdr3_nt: TGTGCCAGCAGTGATCGGACAGGGGGCGCCCAGCATTTT

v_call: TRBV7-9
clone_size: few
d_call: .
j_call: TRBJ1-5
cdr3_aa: CASSLAGGNQPQHF
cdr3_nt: TGTGCCAGCAGCTTAGCAGGGGGCAATCAGCCCCAGCATTTT

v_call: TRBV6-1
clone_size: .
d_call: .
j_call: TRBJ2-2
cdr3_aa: CASNTGLVNTGELFF
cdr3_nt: TGTGCCAGCAATACAGGGTTGGTGAACACCGGGGAGCTGTTTTTT

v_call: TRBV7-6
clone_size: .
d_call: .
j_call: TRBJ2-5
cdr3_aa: CASSPEPASGTQYF
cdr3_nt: TGTGCCAGCAGCCCAGAACCGGCCAGTGGGACCCAGTACTTC

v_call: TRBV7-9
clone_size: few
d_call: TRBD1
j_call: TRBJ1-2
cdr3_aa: CASSFDIQGAGYTF
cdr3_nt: TGTGCCAGCAGCTTTGACATTCAGGGGGCCGGCTACACCTTC

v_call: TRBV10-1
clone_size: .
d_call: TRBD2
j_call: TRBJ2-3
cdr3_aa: CASSYRTSGTKDTQYF
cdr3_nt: TGCGCCAGCAGTTACCGGACTAGCGGGACAAAAGATACGCAGTATTTT

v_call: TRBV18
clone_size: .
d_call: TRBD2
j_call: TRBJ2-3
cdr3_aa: CASSPPGLARSTDTQYF
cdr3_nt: TGTGCCAGCTCACCACCCGGACTAGCACGGAGCACAGATACGCAGTATTTT

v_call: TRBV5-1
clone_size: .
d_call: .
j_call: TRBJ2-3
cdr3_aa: CASSFRGPGTDTQYF
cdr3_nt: TGCGCCAGCAGCTTCCGGGGTCCTGGCACAGATACGCAGTATTTT

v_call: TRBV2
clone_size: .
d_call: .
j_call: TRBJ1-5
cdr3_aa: CASNGDSNQPQHF
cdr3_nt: TGTGCCAGCAATGGGGATAGCAATCAGCCCCAGCATTTT

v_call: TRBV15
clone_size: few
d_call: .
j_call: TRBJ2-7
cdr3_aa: CATSRDQVGLSEQYF
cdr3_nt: TGTGCCACCAGCAGAGATCAGGTCGGACTCTCCGAGCAGTACTTC

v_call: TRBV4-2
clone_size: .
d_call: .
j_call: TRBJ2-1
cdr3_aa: CASGWEFDSSYNEQFF
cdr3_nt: TGTGCCAGCGGATGGGAGTTCGATAGCTCCTACAATGAGCAGTTCTTC

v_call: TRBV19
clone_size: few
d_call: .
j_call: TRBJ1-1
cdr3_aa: CASSTQGTEAFF
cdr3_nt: TGTGCCAGTAGCACTCAGGGCACTGAAGCTTTCTTT

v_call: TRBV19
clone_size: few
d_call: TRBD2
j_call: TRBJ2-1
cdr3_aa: CASHSGSSYNEQFF
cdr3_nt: TGTGCCAGTCATAGCGGGAGTTCCTACAATGAGCAGTTCTTC

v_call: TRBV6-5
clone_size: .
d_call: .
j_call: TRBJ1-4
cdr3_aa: CASSLAEGLEKLFF
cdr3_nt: TGTGCCAGCAGTTTGGCGGAGGGCTTGGAAAAACTGTTTTTT

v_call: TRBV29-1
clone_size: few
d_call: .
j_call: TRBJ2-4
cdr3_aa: CSVEFTTWGSTKNIQYF
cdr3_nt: TGCAGCGTTGAATTCACGACCTGGGGCTCAACCAAAAACATTCAGTACTTC

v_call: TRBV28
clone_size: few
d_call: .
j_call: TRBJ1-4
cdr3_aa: CASRHRTALEKLFF
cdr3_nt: TGTGCCAGCAGACACAGGACAGCTCTTGAAAAACTGTTTTTT

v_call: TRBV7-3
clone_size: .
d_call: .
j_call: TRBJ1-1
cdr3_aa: CASSLTTGREAFF
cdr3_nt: TGTGCCAGCAGCTTAACGACGGGTAGGGAAGCTTTCTTT

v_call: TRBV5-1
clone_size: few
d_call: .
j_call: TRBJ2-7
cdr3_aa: CASSFDPVRAEQYF
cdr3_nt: TGCGCCAGCAGCTTTGACCCAGTTCGTGCCGAGCAGTACTTC

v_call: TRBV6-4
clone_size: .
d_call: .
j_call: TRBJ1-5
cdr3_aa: CASSEGGFNQPQHF
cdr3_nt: TGTGCCAGCAGTGAGGGGGGGTTCAATCAGCCCCAGCATTTT

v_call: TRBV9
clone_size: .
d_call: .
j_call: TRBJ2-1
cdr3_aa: CASSGTGPYNEQFF
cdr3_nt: TGTGCCAGCAGCGGAACGGGACCTTACAATGAGCAGTTCTTC

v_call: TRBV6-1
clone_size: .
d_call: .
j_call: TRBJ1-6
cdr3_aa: CASRDFSYNSPLHF
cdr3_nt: TGTGCCAGCAGGGATTTCTCCTATAATTCACCCCTCCACTTT

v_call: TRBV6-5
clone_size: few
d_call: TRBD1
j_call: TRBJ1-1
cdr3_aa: CASSRTGVTEAFF
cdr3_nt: TGTGCCAGCAGTAGAACAGGGGTCACTGAAGCTTTCTTT

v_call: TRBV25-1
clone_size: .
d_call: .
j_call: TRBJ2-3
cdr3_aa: CASSDPGHLVTDTQYF
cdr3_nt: TGTGCCAGCAGTGATCCGGGACACCTAGTCACAGATACGCAGTATTTT

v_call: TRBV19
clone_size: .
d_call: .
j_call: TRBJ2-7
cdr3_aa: CASSPTRAPAYEQYF
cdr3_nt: TGTGCCAGTAGCCCGACCAGGGCTCCGGCCTACGAGCAGTACTTC

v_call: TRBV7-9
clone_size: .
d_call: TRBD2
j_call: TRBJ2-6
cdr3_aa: CASSLAGAGANVLTF
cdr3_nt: TGTGCCAGCAGCCTAGCGGGGGCTGGGGCCAACGTCCTGACTTTC

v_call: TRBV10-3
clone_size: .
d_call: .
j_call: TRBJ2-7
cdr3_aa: CAISSTERFYEQYF
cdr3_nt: TGTGCCATCAGCTCGACAGAAAGATTTTACGAGCAGTACTTC